The next 2 T cell receptor beta chains were all read from a single sample in a study of regulatory T cells in long-lasting Graves disease. Time point specified: newly diagnosed GD, antithyroid drugs for less than 3 months. Extracted RNA from PBMCs served as the source of the TCR library. Arm-PCR of CDR3 regions and iRepertoire HTBI primers were used to build TCR beta libraries. MiXCR, applied by TCRdb to the multiplex PCR reads, yields one record per CDR3 protein. The sample contains 530,000 or so distinct CDR3 sequences, about 14% of which appear only once. These data were also filed under a second study, of T cells in Graves' hyperthyroidism and ophthalmopathy.

Sequencing was performed on peripheral blood mononuclear cells (PBMCs), taken at new diagnosis, from a patient treated with antithyroid drugs. These TCRs come from a man aged 25-45 years with Graves disease.

This clonotype came up many times. The rearrangement links TRBV27 to TRBJ1-6; 7 bases agree with TRBD1. The CDR3 spans 14 residues. After removal of 6 bases from V and 6 bases from J, the junction contained 5 bases not matched to a gene. CDR1 MNHEY and CDR2 SMNVEV come from the germline V gene (reference sequence). CDR3 sequence reads: CASSLGQANSPLHF. In DNA, the CDR3 is TGTGCCAGCAGCCTTGGACAGGCTAATTCACCCCTCCACTTT.

This clonotype was picked up many times. The V and J genes are TRBV27 and TRBJ2-7, with TRBD2 matching 9 bases. V was clipped by 5 bases and J by 6 bases; unmatched bases: 11. CDR3 length equals 15 residues. From germline, CDR1 is MNHEY and CDR2 SMNVEV (reference sequence). DNA for the CDR3: TGTGCCAGCAGTACGCGTAGCGGGAGAGCGGGCGAGCAGTACTTC. Its translation is CASSTRSGRAGEQYF.